These 13 T cell receptor beta chains were all obtained from the same sample, sequenced in a study of control samples from healthy donors and cancer patients (dated by TCRdb to the early 2020s). The method behind the library was the immunoSEQ multiplex PCR assay. The clones in this table, taken by TCRdb from immuneACCESS, are in-frame only. Not every clone is retained; where verified, under half of the shortfall comes from an unresolved V gene, and the cause of the rest is unknown. This sample comprises about 180,000 clones, more than 80% of them detected only once. The top ten clones comprise 1.4% of the sample. The material sequenced was blood. The receptors were sampled from a man aged 25-45 years in good health.

CDR3 nucleotides: TGCGCCAGCAGCAGACAGGAGAATCAGCCCCAGCATTTT. It codes for CASSRQENQPQHF. The chain combines TRBV4-1 with TRBJ1-5; possible D gene TRBD1, 6 bases. V was pared by 5 bases and J by 4 bases, with 9 bases between. The CDR3 is 13 residues long. In germline, CDR1 is MGHRA, CDR2 YSYEKL.

The chain has TRBV2 and TRBJ1-2; 8 bases are shared with TRBD1. Germline CDR1 SNHLY, CDR2 FYNNEI. The CDR3 covers 15 residues. Trimming took 4 bases from V and 4 from J; bases not matched to a gene: 8. Here the CDR3 DNA reads TGTGCCAGCAGTGTCAGGCAGGGGGCTTCCTATGGCTACACCTTC. It is translated as CASSVRQGASYGYTF.

A single count supports this clone. The chain is built from TRBV6-1 and TRBJ2-5; either TRBD1 or TRBD2 may fit D (6 bases each). This CDR3 is 17 amino acids long. Trimming left V 4 bases short and J 4 bases short, with 22 bases between. Germline V CDR1 and CDR2: MNHNS, SASEGT. CDR3 protein: CASSGPPEFRGRETQYF. The CDR3 coding sequence is TGTGCCAGCAGTGGACCCCCGGAATTCCGGGGGCGAGAGACCCAGTACTTC.

The rearrangement uses TRBV3-1 (or the pseudogene TRBV3-2) and TRBJ2-5; weak D call: TRBD2 (5 bases). V lost 3 bases to trimming and J lost 2 bases, with 7 bases between them. The CDR3 runs to 13 residues. Germline CDR1 reads LGHDT; CDR2 reads YNNKEL (reference sequence). CDR3: CASSHGKQETQYF. CDR3 sequence (DNA): TGTGCCAGCAGCCACGGGAAGCAAGAGACCCAGTACTTC.

The chain is built from TRBV7-2 and TRBJ2-7; TRBD2 might be the D (5 bases). V was clipped by 3 bases and J by 1 base, with 7 bases between them. This CDR3 has 13 residues. CDR1 is SGHTA and CDR2 is FQGNSA in the germline V gene. CDR3 DNA sequence: TGTGCCAGCAGCTTCGGGGAGTCCTACGAGCAGTACTTC. It specifies CASSFGESYEQYF.

V and J are TRBV9 and TRBJ1-2; TRBD1 is a possible D gene (5 bases). The germline gives CDR1 SGDLS, CDR2 YYNGEE. V lost 4 bases, J lost 7 bases, and 11 bases lay in between. This CDR3 region has 12 residues. CDR3 DNA: TGTGCCAGCAGCCAGGGAGGGTTTGGCTACACCTTC. It codes for CASSQGGFGYTF.

The chain combines TRBV27 with TRBJ2-7; TRBD1 agrees at 9 bases. V was pared by 3 bases and J by 1 base, with 4 bases of the junction left unmatched. The CDR3 totals 15 residues. The germline V gene has CDR1 MNHEY and CDR2 SMNVEV (reference sequence). CDR3 nucleotides: TGTGCCAGCAGTTTTGCCGGGACAGGGTCCTACGAGCAGTACTTC. It yields the protein CASSFAGTGSYEQYF.

The chain couples TRBV6-5 to TRBJ2-2; D might be TRBD2 (6 bases). Germline loops: CDR1 MNHEY, CDR2 SVGAGI. The CDR3 consists of 12 residues. V was trimmed by 6 bases and J by 5 bases, leaving 7 bases between them. DNA for the CDR3: TGTGCCAGCAGGGAGGGTACCGGGGAGCTGTTTTTT. Protein sequence: CASREGTGELFF.

V usage is TRBV7-3 and J usage is TRBJ2-6, with D hard to call. The CDR3 spans 15 residues. The V gene's germline CDR1 is SGHTA and CDR2 FQGTGA. The V gene lost 5 bases and the J gene lost 0 bases, with 8 bases spanning the gap. The CDR3 nucleotides are TGTGCCAGCAGCGTGGGTCCCTCTGGGGCCAACGTCCTGACTTTC. It encodes CASSVGPSGANVLTF.

The genes are TRBV7-9 and TRBJ1-4; 9 nucleotides line up with TRBD1. This CDR3 is built from 15 residues. Trimming cost V 3 bases and J 7 bases; bases outside gene matches: 6. Looked up from germline, CDR1 is SEHNR and CDR2 is FQNEAQ (reference sequence). CDR3 nucleotides: TGTGCCAGCAGCTTGAGGACAGGGGCCGGTGAAAAACTGTTTTTT. The encoded protein is CASSLRTGAGEKLFF.

V usage is TRBV5-4 and J usage is TRBJ2-1; possibly TRBD1 for D (6 bases). The CDR3 covers 15 residues. CDR1 is SGHNT and CDR2 is YYREEE in the germline V gene (reference sequence). With 2 bases removed from V and 3 bases from J, the gap between germline ends came to 12 bases. The CDR3 DNA reads as TGTGCCAGCAGCTTCGGCCAGGGGAGCTACAATGAGCAGTTCTTC. Amino acids: CASSFGQGSYNEQFF.

In this sample, this clone turned up a few times. This chain joins TRBV19 and TRBJ1-1; D is unclear. CDR3 length: 14 residues. Trimming took off 5 bases at V and 4 bases at J, with 14 bases between the two ends. The V gene's germline CDR1 is LNHDA and CDR2 SQIVND (reference sequence). The DNA for the CDR3 is TGTGCCAGTAGTTCTCACCGGGCCAGCACTGAAGCTTTCTTT. Residues: CASSSHRASTEAFF.

The chain has TRBV7-8 and TRBJ2-7; TRBD1 matches at 8 bases. V dropped 5 bases and J dropped 5; count of bases not matched to a gene: 11. This CDR3 is built from 15 residues. Germline CDR1 reads SGHVS; CDR2 reads FQNEAQ. CDR3 in DNA: TGTGCCAGCAGCCCCTGGACAGGGAACGGACACGAGCAGTACTTC. Encoded protein: CASSPWTGNGHEQYF.